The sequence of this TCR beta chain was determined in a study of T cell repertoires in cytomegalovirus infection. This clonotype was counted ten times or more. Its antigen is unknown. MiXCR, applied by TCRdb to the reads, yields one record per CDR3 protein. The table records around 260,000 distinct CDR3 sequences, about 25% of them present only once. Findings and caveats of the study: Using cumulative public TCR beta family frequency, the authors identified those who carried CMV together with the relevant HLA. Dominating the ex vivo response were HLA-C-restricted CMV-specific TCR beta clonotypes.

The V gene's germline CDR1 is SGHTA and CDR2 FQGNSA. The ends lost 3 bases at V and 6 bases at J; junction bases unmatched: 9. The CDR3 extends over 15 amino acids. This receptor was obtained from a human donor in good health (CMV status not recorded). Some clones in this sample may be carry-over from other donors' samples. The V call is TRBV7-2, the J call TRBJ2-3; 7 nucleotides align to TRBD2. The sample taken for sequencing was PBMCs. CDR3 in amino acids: CASSLFPSGGDTQYF. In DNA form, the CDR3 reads TGTGCCAGCAGCTTGTTTCCCTCCGGGGGGGATACGCAGTATTTT.